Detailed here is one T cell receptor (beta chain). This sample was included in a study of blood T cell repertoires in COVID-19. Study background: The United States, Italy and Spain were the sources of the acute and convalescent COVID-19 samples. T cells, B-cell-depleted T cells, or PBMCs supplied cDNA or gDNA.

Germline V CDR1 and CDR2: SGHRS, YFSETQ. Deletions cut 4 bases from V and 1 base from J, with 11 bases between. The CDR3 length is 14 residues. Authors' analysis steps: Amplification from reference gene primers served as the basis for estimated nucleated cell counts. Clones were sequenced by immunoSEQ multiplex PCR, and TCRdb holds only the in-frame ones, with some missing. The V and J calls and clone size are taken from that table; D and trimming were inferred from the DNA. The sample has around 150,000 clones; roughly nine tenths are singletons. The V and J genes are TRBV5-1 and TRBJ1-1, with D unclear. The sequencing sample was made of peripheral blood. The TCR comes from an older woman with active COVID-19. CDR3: CASSPEGRNTEAFF. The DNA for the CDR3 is TGCGCCAGCAGCCCGGAGGGCCGGAACACTGAAGCTTTCTTT.